This T cell receptor beta chain was identified during a study of CD8 T cells in Susac syndrome. About the study: Sequenced Susac syndrome patients included roughly six with clinically active disease and fewer than 10 in remission. Study conclusions and caveats: Susac CD8+ cells expanded clonally the most in TEMRA cells and in active patients.

In the case of this clonotype: Its antigen is as yet unknown.

Both CD4+ and CD8+ T cells were negatively isolated, and TEMRA cells underwent FACS enrichment. Reverse transcription of roughly 0.45 to 1 ug RNA was performed with random hexamers. An immunoSEQ multiplex PCR amplified TCR beta CDR3 over 54 Vbeta and 13 Jbeta. Via MiXCR, TCRdb re-called the immunoSEQ multiplex PCR reads, giving one row per CDR3 protein. This table holds some 140,000 distinct CDR3 sequences, about 95% found once. The CDR3 is 13 residues long. V was clipped by 6 bases and J by 4 bases, with 12 bases between them. This clonotype originated in a human donor with Susac syndrome. The material sequenced was CD8+ T cells from PBMCs. The J gene is TRBJ1-1, the V gene TRBV12-3 or TRBV12-4; no definite D call. For the CDR3, the DNA is TGTGCCAGCAGAGGACGGGAGGGCACTGAAGCTTTCTTT. This encodes CASRGREGTEAFF.